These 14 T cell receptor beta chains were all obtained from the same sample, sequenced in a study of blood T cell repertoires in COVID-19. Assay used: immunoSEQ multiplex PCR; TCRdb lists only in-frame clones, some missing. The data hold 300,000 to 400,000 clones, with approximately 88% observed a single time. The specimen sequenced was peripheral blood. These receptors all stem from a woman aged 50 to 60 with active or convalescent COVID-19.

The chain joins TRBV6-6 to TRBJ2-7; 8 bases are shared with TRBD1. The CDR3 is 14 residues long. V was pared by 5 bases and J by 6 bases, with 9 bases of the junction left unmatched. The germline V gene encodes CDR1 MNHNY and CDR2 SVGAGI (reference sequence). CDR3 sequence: CASSTRQGKGEQYF. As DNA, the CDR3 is TGTGCCAGCAGTACTAGACAGGGGAAGGGCGAGCAGTACTTC.

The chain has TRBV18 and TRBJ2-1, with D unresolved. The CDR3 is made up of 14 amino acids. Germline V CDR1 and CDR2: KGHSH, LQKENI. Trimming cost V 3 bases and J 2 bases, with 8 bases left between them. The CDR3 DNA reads TGTGCCAGCTCACCGAATCAGGCCTACAATGAGCAGTTCTTC. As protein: CASSPNQAYNEQFF.

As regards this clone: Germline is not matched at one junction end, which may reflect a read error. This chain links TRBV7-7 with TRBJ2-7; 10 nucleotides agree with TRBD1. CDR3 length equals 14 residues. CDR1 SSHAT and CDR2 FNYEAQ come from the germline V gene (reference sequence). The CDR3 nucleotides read TGTGCTAGCAGCGCTCGACAGGGGGCCGGCGAGCAGTACTTC. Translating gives CASSARQGAGEQYF.

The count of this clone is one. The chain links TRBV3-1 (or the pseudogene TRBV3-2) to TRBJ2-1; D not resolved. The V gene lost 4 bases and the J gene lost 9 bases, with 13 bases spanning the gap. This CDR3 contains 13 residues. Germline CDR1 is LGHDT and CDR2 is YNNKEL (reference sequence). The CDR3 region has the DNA TGTGCCAGCAGCCTTTACGCGGTAGGTGAGCAGTTCTTC. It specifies CASSLYAVGEQFF.

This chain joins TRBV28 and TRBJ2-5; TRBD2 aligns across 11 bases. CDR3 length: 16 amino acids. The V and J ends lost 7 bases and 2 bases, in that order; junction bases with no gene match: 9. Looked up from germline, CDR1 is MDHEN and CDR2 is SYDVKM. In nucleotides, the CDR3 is TGTGCCAGCACCGCCCCACTAGCGGGAGTGCAAGAGACCCAGTACTTC. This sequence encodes CASTAPLAGVQETQYF. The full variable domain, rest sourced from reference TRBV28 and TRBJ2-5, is DVKVTQSSRYLVKRTGEKVFLECVQDMDHENMFWYRQDPGLGLRLIYFSYDVKMKEKGDIPEGYSVSREKKERFSLILESASTNQTSMYLCASTAPLAGVQETQYFGPGTRLLVL.

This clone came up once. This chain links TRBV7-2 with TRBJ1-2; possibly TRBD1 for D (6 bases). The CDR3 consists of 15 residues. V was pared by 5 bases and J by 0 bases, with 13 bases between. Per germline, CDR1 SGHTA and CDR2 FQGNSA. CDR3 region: CASSTGQLANYGYTF. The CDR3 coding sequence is TGTGCCAGCAGCACGGGACAACTCGCTAACTATGGCTACACCTTC.

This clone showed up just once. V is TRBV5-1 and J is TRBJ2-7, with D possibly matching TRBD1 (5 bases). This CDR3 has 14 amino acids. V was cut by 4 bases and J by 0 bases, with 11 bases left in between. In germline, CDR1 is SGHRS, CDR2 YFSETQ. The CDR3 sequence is CASSPTTASYEQYF. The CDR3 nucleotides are TGCGCCAGCAGCCCTACGACAGCCTCCTACGAGCAGTACTTC.

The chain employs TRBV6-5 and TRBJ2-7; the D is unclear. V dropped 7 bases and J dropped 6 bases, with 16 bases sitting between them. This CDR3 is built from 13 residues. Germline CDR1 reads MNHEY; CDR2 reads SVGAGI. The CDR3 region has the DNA TGTGCCAGCATCGATACCTCTAAGTTCGAGCAGTACTTC. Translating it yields CASIDTSKFEQYF.

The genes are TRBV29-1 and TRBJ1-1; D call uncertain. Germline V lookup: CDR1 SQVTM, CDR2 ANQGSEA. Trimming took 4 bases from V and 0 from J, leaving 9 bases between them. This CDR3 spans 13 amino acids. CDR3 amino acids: CSVGRVMNTEAFF. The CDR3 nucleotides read TGCAGCGTTGGGCGGGTTATGAACACTGAAGCTTTCTTT.

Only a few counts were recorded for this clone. The CDR3 nucleotides are TGTGCCAGCAGCGTAGGTCAGGGGGCAGGAGGAAACACCATATATTTT. It yields the protein CASSVGQGAGGNTIYF. The chain combines TRBV9 with TRBJ1-3, with 8 nucleotides matching TRBD1. CDR1 and CDR2 from the germline V gene are SGDLS and YYNGEE. J gave up 4 bases and V 0 bases, and 6 bases lay outside the gene matches. The CDR3 spans 16 residues.

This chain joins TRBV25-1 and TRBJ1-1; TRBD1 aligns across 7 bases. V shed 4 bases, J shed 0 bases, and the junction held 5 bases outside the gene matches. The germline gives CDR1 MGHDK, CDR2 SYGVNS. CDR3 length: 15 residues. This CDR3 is CASSGPGQMNTEAFF. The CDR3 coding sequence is TGTGCCAGCAGTGGCCCGGGACAGATGAACACTGAAGCTTTCTTT.

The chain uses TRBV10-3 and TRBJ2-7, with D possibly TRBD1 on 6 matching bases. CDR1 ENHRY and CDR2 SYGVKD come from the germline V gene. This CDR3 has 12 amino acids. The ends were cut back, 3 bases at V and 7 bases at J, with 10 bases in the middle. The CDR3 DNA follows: TGTGCCATCAGTGACGGACAGACTGAGCAGTACTTC. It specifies CAISDGQTEQYF.

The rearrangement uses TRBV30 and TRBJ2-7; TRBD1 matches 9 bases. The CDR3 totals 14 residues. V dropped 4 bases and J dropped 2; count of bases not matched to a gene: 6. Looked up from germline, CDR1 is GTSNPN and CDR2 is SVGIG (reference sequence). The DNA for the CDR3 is TGTGCCTGGAATCCGGGACAGGGTCCCTACGAGCAGTACTTC. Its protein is CAWNPGQGPYEQYF.

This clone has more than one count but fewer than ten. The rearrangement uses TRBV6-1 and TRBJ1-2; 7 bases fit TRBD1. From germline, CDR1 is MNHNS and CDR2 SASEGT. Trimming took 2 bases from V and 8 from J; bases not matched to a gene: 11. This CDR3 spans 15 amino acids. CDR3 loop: CASSEHGGGGNGYTF. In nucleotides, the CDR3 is TGTGCCAGCAGTGAACACGGAGGGGGCGGAAACGGCTACACCTTC.